Detailed here is one T cell receptor (beta chain). This sample is part of a study of cytomegalovirus exposure and HLA in healthy donors. The PCR used 60 Vbeta and 13 Jbeta primers. The repertoire was sequenced with immunoSEQ multiplex PCR; TCRdb's copy has only in-frame clones and lacks some. The data show more than 250,000 clones, 70% to 90% seen once. The CDR3 is 17 residues long. Per the germline V gene, CDR1 is LGHNA and CDR2 is YNFKEQ. V gave up 0 bases and J gave up 6 bases; unmatched junction bases: 8. The genes are TRBV4-2 and TRBJ1-2, with TRBD1 matching over 12 bases. The clonotype originates from a woman aged 18-35 years in good health and CMV-seronegative. Specimen: PBMCs. The CDR3 bases are TGTGCCAGCAGCCAAGAGGGGGACAGGGGGCGCCTGCATGGCTACACCTTC. Translated: CASSQEGDRGRLHGYTF.